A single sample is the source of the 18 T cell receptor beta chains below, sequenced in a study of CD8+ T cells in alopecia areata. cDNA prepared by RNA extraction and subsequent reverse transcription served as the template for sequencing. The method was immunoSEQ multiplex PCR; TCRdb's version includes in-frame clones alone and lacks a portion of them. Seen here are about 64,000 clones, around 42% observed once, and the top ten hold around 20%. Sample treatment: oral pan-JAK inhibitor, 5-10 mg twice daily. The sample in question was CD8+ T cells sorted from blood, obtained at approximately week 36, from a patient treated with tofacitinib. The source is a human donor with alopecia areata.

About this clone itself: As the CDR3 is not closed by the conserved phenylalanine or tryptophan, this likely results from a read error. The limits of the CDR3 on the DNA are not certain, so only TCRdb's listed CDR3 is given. The CDR3 here is CASSLVNRDGL. The J gene is TRBJ1-1, the V gene TRBV7-9. Inclusive of both ends, the CDR3 amounts to 11 amino acids. From germline, CDR1 is SEHNR and CDR2 FQNEAQ (reference sequence).

The chain's CDR3 is CASSLVGRGWGQPQHF. The CDR3 DNA sequence: TGTGCCAGCAGCTTAGTGGGCAGGGGGTGGGGACAGCCCCAGCATTTT. The gene calls are TRBV7-2 and TRBJ1-5; 7 bases match TRBD1. Germline V gives CDR1 SGHTA, CDR2 FQGNSA. With 1 base clipped from V and 7 bases from J, the junction kept 10 bases outside the gene matches. The CDR3 is 16 residues long.

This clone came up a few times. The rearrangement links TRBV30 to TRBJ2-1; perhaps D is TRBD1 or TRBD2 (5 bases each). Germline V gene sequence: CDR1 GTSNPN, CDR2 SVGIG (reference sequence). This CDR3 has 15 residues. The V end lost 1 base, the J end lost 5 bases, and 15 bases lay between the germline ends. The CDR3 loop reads CAWSALGRVNNEQFF. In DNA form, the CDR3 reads TGTGCCTGGAGTGCACTGGGGCGGGTGAACAATGAGCAGTTCTTC.

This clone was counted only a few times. CDR3 nucleotides: TGCAGCGTTGACAGGGAAGAGAACTATGGCTACACCTTC. Its translation is CSVDREENYGYTF. V gene TRBV29-1 combines with J gene TRBJ1-2; tentatively, D is TRBD1 (5 bases). This CDR3 spans 13 amino acids. V was clipped by 3 bases and J by 2 bases, with 10 bases between them. Per the germline V gene, CDR1 is SQVTM and CDR2 is ANQGSEA. Full variable domain (outside the CDR3, taken from reference TRBV29-1 and TRBJ1-2): SAVISQKPSRDICQRGTSLTIQCQVDSQVTMMFWYRQQPGQSLTLIATANQGSEATYESGFVIDKFPISRPNLTFSTLTVSNMSPEDSSIYLCSVDREENYGYTFGSGTRLTVV.

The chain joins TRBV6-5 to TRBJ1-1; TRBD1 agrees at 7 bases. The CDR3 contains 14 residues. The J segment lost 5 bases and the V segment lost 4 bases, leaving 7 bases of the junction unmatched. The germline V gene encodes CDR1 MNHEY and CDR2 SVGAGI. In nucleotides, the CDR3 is TGTGCCAGCAGTTTATACAGGGGAGGGACTGAAGCTTTCTTT. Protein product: CASSLYRGGTEAFF.

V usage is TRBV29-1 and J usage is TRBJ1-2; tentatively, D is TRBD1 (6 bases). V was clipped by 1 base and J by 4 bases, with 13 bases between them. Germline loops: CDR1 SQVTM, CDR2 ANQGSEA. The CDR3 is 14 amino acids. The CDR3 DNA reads TGCAGCGTTGAAGGGGACACCGACGCCTATGGCTACACCTTC. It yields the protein CSVEGDTDAYGYTF.

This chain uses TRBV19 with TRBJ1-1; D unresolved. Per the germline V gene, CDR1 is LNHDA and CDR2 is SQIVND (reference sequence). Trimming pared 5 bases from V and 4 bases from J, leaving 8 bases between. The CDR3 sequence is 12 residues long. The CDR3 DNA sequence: TGTGCCAGTAGTCCAGCGGGCACTGAAGCTTTCTTT. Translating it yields CASSPAGTEAFF.

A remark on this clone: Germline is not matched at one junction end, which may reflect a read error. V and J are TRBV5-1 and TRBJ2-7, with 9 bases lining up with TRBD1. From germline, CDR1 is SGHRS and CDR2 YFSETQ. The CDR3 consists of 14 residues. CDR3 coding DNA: TGCGCCAGCAGCTGGACAGGGGTCTCCTCCGAGCAGTACTTC. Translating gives CASSWTGVSSEQYF. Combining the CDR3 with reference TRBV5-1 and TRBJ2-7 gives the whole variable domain KAGVTQTPRYLIKTRGQQVTLSCSPISGHRSVSWYQQTPGQGLQFLFEYFSETQRNKGNFPGRFSGRQFSNSRSEMNVSTLELGDSALYLCASSWTGVSSEQYFGPGTRLTVT.

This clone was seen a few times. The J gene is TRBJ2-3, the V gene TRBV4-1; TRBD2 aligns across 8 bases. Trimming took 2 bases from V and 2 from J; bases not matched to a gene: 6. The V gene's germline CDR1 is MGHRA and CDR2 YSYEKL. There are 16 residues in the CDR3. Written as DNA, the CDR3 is TGCGCCAGCAGCCAAAGGTTAGCGGGGACCACAGATACGCAGTATTTT. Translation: CASSQRLAGTTDTQYF.

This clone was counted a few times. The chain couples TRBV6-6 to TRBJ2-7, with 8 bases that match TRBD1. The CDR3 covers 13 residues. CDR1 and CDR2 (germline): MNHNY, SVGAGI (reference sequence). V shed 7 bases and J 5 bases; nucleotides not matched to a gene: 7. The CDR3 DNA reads TGTGCCAGCAACCAGGGGGCAAGTAACGAGCAGTACTTC. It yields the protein CASNQGASNEQYF.

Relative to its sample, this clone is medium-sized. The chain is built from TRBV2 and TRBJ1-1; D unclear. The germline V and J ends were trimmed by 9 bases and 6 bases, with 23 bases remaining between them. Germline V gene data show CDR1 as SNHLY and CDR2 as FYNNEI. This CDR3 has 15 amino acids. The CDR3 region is CARTAHLSSRPEAFF. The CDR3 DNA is TGTGCCAGAACCGCACACCTTAGTTCCCGCCCTGAAGCTTTCTTT.

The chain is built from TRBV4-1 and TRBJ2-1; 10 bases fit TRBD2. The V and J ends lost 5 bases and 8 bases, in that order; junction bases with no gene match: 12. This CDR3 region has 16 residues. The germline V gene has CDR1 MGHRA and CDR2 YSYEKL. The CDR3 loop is CASSSAASGRGDEQFF. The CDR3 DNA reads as TGCGCCAGCAGCTCCGCCGCTAGCGGGAGAGGTGATGAGCAGTTCTTC.

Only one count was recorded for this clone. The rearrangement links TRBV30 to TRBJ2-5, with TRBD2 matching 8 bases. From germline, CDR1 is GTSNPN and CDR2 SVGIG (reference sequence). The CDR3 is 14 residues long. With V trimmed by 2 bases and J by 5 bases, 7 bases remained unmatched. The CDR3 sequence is CAWSWTSSYETQYF. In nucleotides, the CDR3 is TGTGCCTGGAGTTGGACTAGCTCGTATGAGACCCAGTACTTC.

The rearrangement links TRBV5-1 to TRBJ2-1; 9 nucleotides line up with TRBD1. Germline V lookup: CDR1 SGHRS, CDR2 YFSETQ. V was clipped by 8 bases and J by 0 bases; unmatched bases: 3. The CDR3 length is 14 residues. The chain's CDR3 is CASRQGDSYNEQFF. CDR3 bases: TGCGCCAGTCGACAGGGGGACTCCTACAATGAGCAGTTCTTC.

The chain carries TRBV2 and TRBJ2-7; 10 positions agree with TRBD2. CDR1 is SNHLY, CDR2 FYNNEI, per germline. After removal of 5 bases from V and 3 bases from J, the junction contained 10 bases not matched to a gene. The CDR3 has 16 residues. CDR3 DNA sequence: TGTGCCAGCAGTTATTTAACTAGCGGGATATACTACGAGCAGTACTTC. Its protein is CASSYLTSGIYYEQYF.

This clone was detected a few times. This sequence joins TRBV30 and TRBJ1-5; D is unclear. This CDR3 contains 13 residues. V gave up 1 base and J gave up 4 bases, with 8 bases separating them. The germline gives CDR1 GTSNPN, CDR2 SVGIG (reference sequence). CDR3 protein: CAWSGSGNQPQHF. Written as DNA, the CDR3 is TGTGCCTGGAGTGGTTCCGGGAATCAGCCCCAGCATTTT.

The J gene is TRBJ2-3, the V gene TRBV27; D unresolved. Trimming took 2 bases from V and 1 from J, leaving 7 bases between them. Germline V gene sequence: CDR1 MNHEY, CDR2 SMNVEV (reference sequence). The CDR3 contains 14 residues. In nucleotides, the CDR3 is TGTGCCAGCAGTTTAGGGCTCGGCACAGATACGCAGTATTTT. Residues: CASSLGLGTDTQYF.

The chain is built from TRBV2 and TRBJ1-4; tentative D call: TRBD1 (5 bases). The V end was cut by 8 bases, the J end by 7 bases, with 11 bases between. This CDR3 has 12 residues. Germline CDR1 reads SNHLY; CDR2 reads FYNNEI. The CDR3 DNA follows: TGTGCCAGCCGGATGGGGGGTGAAAAACTGTTTTTT. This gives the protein CASRMGGEKLFF.